This T cell receptor (beta chain) was captured by sequencing in a study of breast tumors, draining lymph nodes, adjacent tissues. TCRdb re-called the multiplex PCR reads through MiXCR, storing one row per CDR3 protein. Of roughly 220,000 distinct CDR3 sequences detected, nearly 35% appear once; the ten largest clones hold roughly 3.5%. Study-level findings and limits: Tumor TCR diversity was below lymph nodes but above nontumor tissue. Data fit most tumor T cells coming from lymph node, expanding in tumor.

CDR3 length: 15 amino acids. From germline, CDR1 is MNHNS and CDR2 SASEGT. V lost 7 bases, J lost 2 bases, and 17 bases lay in between. Samples came from axillary lymph nodes draining the breast cancer. Worth noting for this clonotype: Its specificity is not known.

The origin of this receptor is a female donor with breast cancer. Some clones in this sample may be carry-over from other donors' samples. The V and J genes are TRBV6-1 and TRBJ1-2; D is unclear. Material: axillary lymph node tissue. The chain's CDR3 is CASNSGWGTNYGYTF. DNA for the CDR3: TGTGCCAGCAATTCCGGTTGGGGTACCAACTATGGCTACACCTTC.